Shown below are 30 T cell receptor beta chains from a single sample sequenced in a study of CD8 T cells in Susac syndrome. After extraction with the RNeasy kit, about 0.45 to 1 ug of the RNA was reverse transcribed using random hexamers. TCRdb independently ran MiXCR on the immunoSEQ multiplex PCR reads; one entry per CDR3 protein. Among 80,000 or so distinct CDR3 sequences listed, just under 95% were seen once. The source material was CD8+ T cells from PBMCs. These receptors originate from a human donor in good health.

The V and J genes are TRBV15 and TRBJ2-3; possible D gene TRBD2, 7 bases. The V end was cut by 3 bases, the J end by 2 bases, with 18 bases between. The CDR3 contains 17 residues. The V gene's germline CDR1 is LNHNV and CDR2 YYDKDF (reference sequence). This CDR3 reads CATSSGGGGPLTDTQYF. CDR3 bases: TGTGCCACCAGCAGTGGGGGCGGGGGTCCTCTCACAGATACGCAGTATTTT.

The chain has TRBV5-6 and TRBJ2-3, with 7 bases identical to TRBD2. Trimming cost V 3 bases and J 3 bases; bases outside gene matches: 13. CDR1 SGHDT and CDR2 YYEEEE come from the germline V gene. This CDR3 spans 17 amino acids. CDR3 protein: CASSSYTDSGVTDTQYF. As DNA, the CDR3 is TGTGCCAGCAGCTCATACACAGACAGCGGGGTTACAGATACGCAGTATTTT. The full variable domain, rest sourced from reference TRBV5-6 and TRBJ2-3, is DAGVTQSPTHLIKTRGQQVTLRCSPKSGHDTVSWYQQALGQGPQFIFQYYEEEERQRGNFPDRFSGHQFPNYSSELNVNALLLGDSALYLCASSSYTDSGVTDTQYFGPGTRLTVL.

The chain combines TRBV3-1 with TRBJ2-1, with D possibly being TRBD1 (6 bases). V lost 0 bases and J lost 5, with 8 bases in between. This CDR3 has 14 residues. Germline V gene sequence: CDR1 LGHDT, CDR2 YNNKEL (reference sequence). CDR3 DNA: TGTGCCAGCAGCCAAGATTCAGGGGACAATGAGCAGTTCTTC. It translates to CASSQDSGDNEQFF.

J is TRBJ1-2 and V is TRBV6-1; D is perhaps TRBD1 (5 bases). Trimming removed 8 bases at V and 10 bases at J, with 17 bases between. The germline gives CDR1 MNHNS, CDR2 SASEGT. The CDR3 is 12 residues long. CDR3 sequence reads: CASALGGAAYTF. CDR3 in DNA: TGTGCCAGCGCACTCGGAGGGGCTGCCTACACCTTC.

The table lists this clonotype with a count of one. The V and J genes are TRBV9 and TRBJ1-2; D remains ambiguous. This CDR3 spans 13 amino acids. Between the trimmed V and J ends, which lost 0 bases and 5 bases, there was a span of 8 bases. CDR1 SGDLS and CDR2 YYNGEE come from the germline V gene. In DNA, the CDR3 is TGTGCCAGCAGCGTAGCCGACTCTTATGGCTACACCTTC. This sequence encodes CASSVADSYGYTF.

The chain recombines TRBV27 with TRBJ1-1; perhaps TRBD1 as D (5 bases). V was pared by 5 bases and J by 1 base, with 11 bases between. CDR3 length: 14 amino acids. Germline lookup yields CDR1 MNHEY and CDR2 SMNVEV (reference sequence). The CDR3 protein is CASSPAGPNTEAFF. In nucleotides, the CDR3 is TGTGCCAGCAGTCCAGCAGGGCCGAACACTGAAGCTTTCTTT.

This chain connects TRBV6-2 or TRBV6-3 to TRBJ1-5; no clear D. There are 16 residues in the CDR3. CDR1 is MNHEY and CDR2 is SVGEGT in the germline V gene. Between the trimmed V and J ends, which lost 2 bases and 0 bases, there was a span of 11 bases. CDR3 DNA sequence: TGTGCCAGCAGTTACAGGACGGACGATAGCAATCAGCCCCAGCATTTT. This encodes CASSYRTDDSNQPQHF.

This chain connects TRBV9 to TRBJ1-2; no clear D gene. This CDR3 is 13 amino acids long. With 1 base removed from V and 8 bases from J, the gap between germline ends came to 12 bases. Germline loops: CDR1 SGDLS, CDR2 YYNGEE. The CDR3 reads CASSVSGAGGYTF. CDR3 nucleotides: TGTGCCAGCAGCGTATCCGGAGCTGGGGGCTACACCTTC.

The V and J genes are TRBV30 and TRBJ1-5; TRBD1 is a possible D gene (5 bases). Germline loops: CDR1 GTSNPN, CDR2 SVGIG (reference sequence). V was trimmed by 0 bases and J by 8 bases, leaving 11 bases between them. This CDR3 has 13 residues. CDR3 region: CAWSVWGMEPQHF. CDR3 bases: TGTGCCTGGAGTGTTTGGGGGATGGAGCCCCAGCATTTT. The complete variable domain, with remaining parts taken from reference TRBV30 and TRBJ1-5, reads SQTIHQWPATLVQPVGSPLSLECTVEGTSNPNLYWYRQAAGRGLQLLFYSVGIGQISSEVPQNLSASRPQDRQFILSSKKLLLSDSGFYLCAWSVWGMEPQHFGDGTRLSIL.

The rearrangement links TRBV15 to TRBJ2-4; a weak D match, TRBD1 (5 bases). Germline CDR1 reads LNHNV; CDR2 reads YYDKDF (reference sequence). This CDR3 is built from 15 residues. Trimming pared 5 bases from V and 5 bases from J, leaving 16 bases between. The CDR3 nucleotides read TGTGCCACCAGCTTCTCCGGCAGGGTCGAAAACATTCAGTACTTC. This codes for CATSFSGRVENIQYF.

V and J are TRBV20-1 and TRBJ2-6; D may match TRBD1 or TRBD2 (5 bases each). This CDR3 region has 14 residues. In germline, CDR1 is DFQATT, CDR2 SNEGSKA (reference sequence). The V end lost 2 bases, the J end lost 2 bases, and 7 bases lay between the germline ends. The DNA for the CDR3 is TGCAGTGCTAGACCGGGGCCTGGGGCCAACGTCCTGACTTTC. Amino acids: CSARPGPGANVLTF.

The chain is built from TRBV7-2 and TRBJ2-7; D is uncertain. The CDR3 runs 12 residues. Trimming stripped 4 bases from V and 0 bases from J, with 4 bases between. CDR1 and CDR2 (germline): SGHTA, FQGNSA. The CDR3 DNA follows: TGTGCCAGCAGCTGGAGCTCCTACGAGCAGTACTTC. This gives the protein CASSWSSYEQYF.

The chain couples TRBV4-1 to TRBJ2-2; D is undetermined. The CDR3 totals 14 residues. Deletions cut 1 base from V and 1 base from J, with 4 bases between. Germline V lookup: CDR1 MGHRA, CDR2 YSYEKL. DNA of the CDR3: TGCGCCAGCAGCCAAGCCAGGAACACCGGGGAGCTGTTTTTT. Residues: CASSQARNTGELFF.

The chain carries TRBV29-1 and TRBJ2-1; the match to TRBD2 covers 8 bases. Looked up from germline, CDR1 is SQVTM and CDR2 is ANQGSEA. J was trimmed by 1 base and V by 0 bases; bases with no gene match: 5. The CDR3 runs to 16 residues. CDR3 DNA: TGCAGCGTTGAAGATCCGGGACTAGGGTCCTACAATGAGCAGTTCTTC. Translation: CSVEDPGLGSYNEQFF.

This chain connects TRBV28 to TRBJ1-1; D is unclear. V was cut by 3 bases and J by 0 bases, with 8 bases left in between. The CDR3 runs to 14 residues. The germline V gene has CDR1 MDHEN and CDR2 SYDVKM. The CDR3 sequence is CASSFWGLNTEAFF. Here the CDR3 DNA reads TGTGCCAGCAGTTTCTGGGGTTTGAACACTGAAGCTTTCTTT.

V is TRBV5-1 and J is TRBJ2-3, with 8 bases aligning to TRBD2. Germline V gene sequence: CDR1 SGHRS, CDR2 YFSETQ. The CDR3 is 13 amino acids. Trimming took 4 bases from V and 4 from J; bases not matched to a gene: 2. This chain's CDR3 is CASSRGLADTQYF. CDR3 bases: TGCGCCAGCAGCAGGGGACTAGCAGATACGCAGTATTTT.

V and J are TRBV29-1 and TRBJ2-1; the D is unclear. The CDR3 sequence is 14 residues long. The V gene's germline CDR1 is SQVTM and CDR2 ANQGSEA. The CDR3 DNA reads as TGCAGGGCCCGCGCGAGGAGCTCCTACAATGAGCAGTTCTTC. It encodes CRARARSSYNEQFF.

The rearrangement joins TRBV20-1 to TRBJ2-7; D gene unclear. Germline CDR1 DFQATT, CDR2 SNEGSKA (reference sequence). This CDR3 is built from 11 residues. V was trimmed by 1 base and J by 3 bases, leaving 4 bases between them. As DNA, the CDR3 is TGCAGTGCTAGAGGGGACTACGAGCAGTACTTC. It specifies CSARGDYEQYF.

As for this clonotype: One end of the junction does not line up with germline, which may come from a read error. The chain recombines TRBV5-1 with TRBJ2-1; 12 bases line up with TRBD2. This CDR3 contains 17 residues. The germline CDR1 and CDR2 sequences are SGHRS and YFSETQ. The chain's CDR3 is CTNSLVWLAGGNNEQFF. The CDR3 nucleotides read TGTACCAACAGCTTGGTGTGGCTAGCGGGAGGGAACAATGAGCAGTTCTTC. Full variable domain (missing parts from reference TRBV5-1 and TRBJ2-1): KAGVTQTPRYLIKTRGQQVTLSCSPISGHRSVSWYQQTPGQGLQFLFEYFSETQRNKGNFPGRFSGRQFSNSRSEMNVSTLELGDSALYLCTNSLVWLAGGNNEQFFGPGTRLTVL.

This clonotype was counted once. The chain uses TRBV27 and TRBJ2-1; D is possibly TRBD2 (7 bases). Trimming left V 6 bases short and J 6 bases short, with 18 bases between. There are 15 residues in the CDR3. The germline gives CDR1 MNHEY, CDR2 SMNVEV (reference sequence). CDR3 loop: CASSGGGGLGNEQFF. The CDR3 bases are TGTGCCAGCAGCGGAGGGGGGGGCCTAGGCAATGAGCAGTTCTTC.

This clonotype has only one observation. The chain has TRBV13 and TRBJ2-7; the D gene is possibly TRBD2 (6 bases). CDR3 length: 14 residues. V was clipped by 1 base and J by 3 bases, with 10 bases between them. Germline values: CDR1 PRHDT, CDR2 FYEKMQ (reference sequence). CDR3 DNA: TGTGCCAGCAGCTTAGCGGGAGCCATCTACGAGCAGTACGTC. This sequence encodes CASSLAGAIYEQYV.

The chain employs TRBV20-1 and TRBJ2-7; the D gene could be TRBD1 or TRBD2 (5 bases each). This CDR3 contains 14 residues. Trimming took 1 base from V and 9 from J, leaving 19 bases between them. The V gene's germline CDR1 is DFQATT and CDR2 SNEGSKA (reference sequence). The CDR3 DNA reads as TGCAGTGCTAGAGCTCTATTCGGGACGGGGAGGCAGTACGTC. Its translation is CSARALFGTGRQYV.

About this clonotype: At one of its ends the junction is not consistent with the germline gene, which may arise from a read error. This chain joins TRBV7-9 and TRBJ2-5; TRBD1 agrees at 12 bases. CDR3 length: 16 residues. Per germline, CDR1 SEHNR and CDR2 FQNEAQ (reference sequence). As DNA, the CDR3 is TGTGCCAGCAGCAGTTCCGGGACAGGGGGCGAGGAGACCCAATACTTC. This sequence encodes CASSSSGTGGEETQYF.

The genes are TRBV9 and TRBJ1-5, with 7 nucleotides matching TRBD1. With 5 bases clipped from V and 6 bases from J, the junction kept 2 bases outside the gene matches. Germline assignment: CDR1 SGDLS and CDR2 YYNGEE. The CDR3 contains 12 residues. The CDR3 protein is CASSTGAQPQHF. Written as DNA, the CDR3 is TGTGCCAGCAGTACAGGGGCTCAGCCCCAGCATTTT.

The chain carries TRBV20-1 and TRBJ2-3; possible D gene TRBD2, 6 bases. Between the trimmed V and J ends, which lost 1 base and 2 bases, there was a span of 10 bases. The CDR3 runs to 14 residues. Germline V gives CDR1 DFQATT, CDR2 SNEGSKA (reference sequence). CDR3 residues: CSARGWEDTDTQYF. The CDR3 nucleotides are TGCAGTGCTAGAGGGTGGGAGGACACAGATACGCAGTATTTT.

The rearrangement links TRBV27 to TRBJ2-1; 8 positions match TRBD2. CDR3 length: 17 residues. Per germline, CDR1 MNHEY and CDR2 SMNVEV (reference sequence). After removal of 0 bases from V and 3 bases from J, the junction contained 7 bases not matched to a gene. CDR3 bases: TGTGCCAGCAGTTTATCGACTAGCGCCGTGCACTACAATGAGCAGTTCTTC. Protein: CASSLSTSAVHYNEQFF.

As to this clonotype: One end of the junction is discordant with germline, which a read error may explain. The genes are TRBV7-7 and TRBJ2-1; 8 nucleotides match TRBD2. CDR1 and CDR2 (germline): SSHAT, FNYEAQ (reference sequence). This CDR3 spans 16 amino acids. This chain's CDR3 is CASSLSPGGSGDEQFF. Written as DNA, the CDR3 is TGTGCTAGCAGCTTATCACCGGGGGGGAGTGGGGATGAGCAGTTCTTC.

V and J are TRBV5-1 and TRBJ2-1, with 7 bases identical to TRBD2. The CDR3 sequence is 15 residues long. Trimming at V came to 4 bases and at J to 5 bases, leaving 9 bases not matched to a gene. Germline V gene data show CDR1 as SGHRS and CDR2 as YFSETQ. CDR3 nucleotides: TGCGCCAGCAGCCCGCAGCGGGGCTCAGACAATGAGCAGTTCTTC. Translating it yields CASSPQRGSDNEQFF.

The chain carries TRBV20-1 and TRBJ2-7, with 10 bases identical to TRBD1. The germline CDR1 and CDR2 sequences are DFQATT and SNEGSKA (reference sequence). The CDR3 sequence is 10 residues long. J was trimmed by 9 bases and V by 6 bases; bases with no gene match: 2. DNA for the CDR3: TGCAGTGCAGGACAGGGGGTGCAGTACGTC. Amino acids: CSAGQGVQYV.

The V gene is TRBV5-1, the J gene TRBJ2-7; no clear D gene. The germline V and J ends were trimmed by 0 bases and 2 bases, with 6 bases remaining between them. Germline V CDR1 and CDR2: SGHRS, YFSETQ. The CDR3 runs to 13 residues. CDR3 sequence reads: CASSLDFPYEQYV. In DNA, the CDR3 is TGCGCCAGCAGCTTGGACTTTCCCTACGAGCAGTACGTC.